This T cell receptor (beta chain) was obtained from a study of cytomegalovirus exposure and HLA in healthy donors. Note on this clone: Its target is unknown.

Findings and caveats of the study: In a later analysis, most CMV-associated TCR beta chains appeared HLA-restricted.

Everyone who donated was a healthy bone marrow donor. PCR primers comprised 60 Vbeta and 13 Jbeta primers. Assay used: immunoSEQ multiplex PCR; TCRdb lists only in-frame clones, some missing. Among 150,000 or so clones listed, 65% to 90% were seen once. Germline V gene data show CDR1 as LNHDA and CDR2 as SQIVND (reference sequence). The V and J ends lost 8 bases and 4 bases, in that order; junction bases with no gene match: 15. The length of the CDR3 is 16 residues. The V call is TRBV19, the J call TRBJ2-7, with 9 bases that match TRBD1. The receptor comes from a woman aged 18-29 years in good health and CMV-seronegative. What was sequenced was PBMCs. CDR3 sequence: CASAPAPGQGPYEQYF. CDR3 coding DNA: TGTGCCAGTGCCCCGGCCCCTGGACAGGGGCCGTACGAGCAGTACTTC.